One sample yielded the 18 T cell receptor beta chains listed below, sequenced in a study of blood T cell repertoires in COVID-19. The repertoire was sequenced with immunoSEQ multiplex PCR; TCRdb's copy has only in-frame clones and lacks some. Of more than 350,000 clones in the sample, 75% to 90% were seen once. Input material: PBMCs or T cells enriched from blood (not recorded which). Receptors originate from a man younger than 35 who had recovered from COVID-19.

V and J are TRBV7-8 and TRBJ2-5, with D uncertain. V lost 11 bases to trimming and J lost 4 bases, with 14 bases between them. Germline assignment: CDR1 SGHVS and CDR2 FQNEAQ. This CDR3 comprises 12 residues. CDR3 loop: CADPGVGETQYF. Written as DNA, the CDR3 is TGTGCCGACCCTGGAGTCGGAGAGACCCAGTACTTC.

V is TRBV19 and J is TRBJ2-2; the D is unclear. The germline V gene encodes CDR1 LNHDA and CDR2 SQIVND (reference sequence). The CDR3 length is 12 residues. V shed 5 bases and J shed 5 bases, with 6 bases lying between them. CDR3: CASSLLTGELFF. The CDR3 DNA reads TGTGCCAGTAGTCTCCTAACCGGGGAGCTGTTTTTT.

The chain has TRBV7-7 and TRBJ2-5, with a weak D call TRBD2 (5 bases). The CDR3 contains 13 residues. V was shortened by 5 bases and J by 5 bases, with 12 bases between the two germline ends. In germline, CDR1 is SSHAT, CDR2 FNYEAQ (reference sequence). CDR3 DNA: TGTGCCAGCAGCCAAGTACCGGGGGAGACCCAGTACTTC. Its translation is CASSQVPGETQYF. The full variable domain, in which reference TRBV7-7 and TRBJ2-5 provide the parts outside the CDR3, is GAGVSQSPRYKVTKRGQDVTLRCDPISSHATLYWYQQALGQGPEFLTYFNYEAQPDKSGLPSDRFSAERPEGSISTLTIQRTEQRDSAMYRCASSQVPGETQYFGPGTRLLVL.

The chain joins TRBV7-9 to TRBJ1-2; possibly TRBD1 for D (6 bases). Per the germline V gene, CDR1 is SEHNR and CDR2 is FQNEAQ (reference sequence). The CDR3 loop spans 14 amino acids. Trimming pared 3 bases from V and 4 bases from J, leaving 12 bases between. CDR3 loop: CASSFGGQGYGYTF. The CDR3 region has the DNA TGTGCCAGCAGCTTCGGGGGGCAGGGCTATGGCTACACCTTC.

The chain's CDR3 is CASSLASDRLYGYTF. The CDR3 coding sequence is TGTGCCAGCAGCTTAGCGAGTGACAGACTCTATGGCTACACCTTC. The chain couples TRBV7-9 to TRBJ1-2, with D possibly TRBD1 on 5 matching bases. The CDR3 covers 15 residues. V was pared by 0 bases and J by 4 bases, with 12 bases between. Per germline, CDR1 SEHNR and CDR2 FQNEAQ (reference sequence).

The CDR3 DNA reads as TGTGCCAGCTCGGACAGTCACTCTAGCTCTGGAAACACCATATATTTT. Translating it yields CASSDSHSSSGNTIYF. V is TRBV18 and J is TRBJ1-3; the D gene is possibly TRBD1 (6 bases). The CDR3 runs 16 residues. V was pared by 6 bases and J by 0 bases, with 15 bases between. CDR1 and CDR2 (germline): KGHSH, LQKENI. The whole variable domain, remainder taken from reference TRBV18 and TRBJ1-3, is NAGVMQNPRHLVRRRGQEARLRCSPMKGHSHVYWYRQLPEEGLKFMVYLQKENIIDESGMPKERFSAEFPKEGPSILRIQQVVRGDSAAYFCASSDSHSSSGNTIYFGEGSWLTVV.

The chain uses TRBV20-1 and TRBJ2-3; a weak D match, TRBD2 (6 bases). The CDR3 has 12 residues. Germline V lookup: CDR1 DFQATT, CDR2 SNEGSKA (reference sequence). V dropped 3 bases and J dropped 10 bases, with 14 bases sitting between them. This CDR3 reads CSASPSRGAQYF. The CDR3 DNA follows: TGCAGTGCTAGTCCCTCCCGCGGGGCGCAGTATTTT.

This chain connects TRBV6-5 to TRBJ1-5; TRBD1 aligns across 9 bases. V was pared by 5 bases and J by 2 bases, with 4 bases of the junction left unmatched. CDR3 length: 15 residues. The germline V gene encodes CDR1 MNHEY and CDR2 SVGAGI. CDR3 in amino acids: CASSRDRVGNQPQHF. As DNA, the CDR3 is TGTGCCAGCAGTCGGGACAGGGTCGGCAATCAGCCCCAGCATTTT.

This clone occurred once. The chain carries TRBV7-2 and TRBJ2-1, with 13 bases fitting TRBD2. Trimming took 1 base from V and 7 from J; bases not matched to a gene: 1. The CDR3 length is 15 residues. The V gene's germline CDR1 is SGHTA and CDR2 FQGNSA. The CDR3 region is CASSLELAGGNEQFF. The DNA for the CDR3 is TGTGCCAGCAGCTTAGAACTAGCGGGGGGGAATGAGCAGTTCTTC.

The V gene is TRBV27, the J gene TRBJ2-7; no firm D call. Germline lookup yields CDR1 MNHEY and CDR2 SMNVEV (reference sequence). The CDR3 covers 14 residues. V lost 2 bases and J 5 bases, leaving 13 bases between the germline ends. CDR3 coding DNA: TGTGCCAGCAGTTTACCCGGTTCCCCCCACGAGCAGTACTTC. Its protein product is CASSLPGSPHEQYF.

V gene TRBV5-4 combines with J gene TRBJ1-2; tentative D call: TRBD1 (5 bases). Trimming shortened V by 4 bases and J by 0 bases, and 16 bases separated the two germline ends. This CDR3 region has 16 residues. Per the germline V gene, CDR1 is SGHNT and CDR2 is YYREEE (reference sequence). The CDR3 is CASSRALDRANYGYTF. CDR3 nucleotides: TGTGCCAGCAGCCGGGCTTTAGACAGAGCTAACTATGGCTACACCTTC.

This clone was detected only once. The chain couples TRBV5-1 to TRBJ1-1; D ambiguous. In germline, CDR1 is SGHRS, CDR2 YFSETQ. V was cut by 3 bases and J by 5 bases, with 11 bases left in between. The CDR3 loop spans 13 amino acids. CDR3 coding DNA: TGCGCCAGCAGCTCACGACAAGATACTGAAGCTTTCTTT. As protein: CASSSRQDTEAFF.

This chain uses TRBV4-2 with TRBJ2-3; D ambiguous. From germline, CDR1 is LGHNA and CDR2 YNFKEQ. This CDR3 has 14 amino acids. Between the trimmed V and J ends, which lost 2 bases and 1 base, there was a span of 7 bases. The CDR3 coding sequence is TGTGCCAGCAGCCAAACCCTAGGCACAGATACGCAGTATTTT. Its translation: CASSQTLGTDTQYF.

The rearrangement joins TRBV7-9 to TRBJ1-5; a weak D match, TRBD1 (6 bases). The CDR3 spans 15 residues. Germline CDR1 reads SEHNR; CDR2 reads FQNEAQ (reference sequence). V lost 5 bases and J 4 bases, leaving 15 bases between the germline ends. This CDR3 reads CASSRSGAGNQPQHF. Written as DNA, the CDR3 is TGTGCCAGCAGCCGGTCAGGGGCTGGGAATCAGCCCCAGCATTTT.

The chain couples TRBV2 to TRBJ1-2; D uncertain. Trimming took 4 bases from V and 4 from J, leaving 10 bases between them. The CDR3 is made up of 13 amino acids. From germline, CDR1 is SNHLY and CDR2 FYNNEI. As DNA, the CDR3 is TGTGCCAGCAGTGCGACGGAGTCCTATGGCTACACCTTC. Its translation: CASSATESYGYTF.

The chain joins TRBV5-1 to TRBJ2-1; D ambiguous. Germline-derived CDR1 and CDR2 are SGHRS and YFSETQ. Trimming left V 0 bases short and J 3 bases short, with 13 bases between. The CDR3 runs 16 residues. CDR3 sequence (DNA): TGCGCCAGCAGCTTGGGCAGTCCGACTTTCTACAATGAGCAGTTCTTC. It translates to CASSLGSPTFYNEQFF.

This clone was seen just once. Mismatch with germline at one junction end may stem from a read error. This chain connects TRBV20-1 to TRBJ2-7, with 8 bases fitting TRBD1. The germline V gene encodes CDR1 DFQATT and CDR2 SNEGSKA (reference sequence). This CDR3 has 13 residues. CDR3: CSASPGTGTAANF. Written as DNA, the CDR3 is TGCAGTGCTAGTCCCGGGACAGGAACCGCGGCGAACTTC.

The chain links TRBV27 to TRBJ2-7; D not resolved. This CDR3 comprises 18 residues. From germline, CDR1 is MNHEY and CDR2 SMNVEV (reference sequence). The V gene lost 2 bases and the J gene lost 0 bases, with 20 bases spanning the gap. The CDR3 nucleotides are TGTGCCAGCAGTTTAGTGGGCCCCCAGGCCCCAAGCTCCTACGAGCAGTACTTC. Amino acids: CASSLVGPQAPSSYEQYF.